This TCR beta chain was identified in a study of siplizumab effects on memory and regulatory T cells. Study results and caveats: Naive T cells appeared more diverse than memory cells and seemed to be major alloresponse contributors. Relative to controls at around 29%, mappable alloreactive CD4+ clones exhibited a mean Treg-derived proportion of less than 70% with siplizumab. Tregs that proliferated in siplizumab cultures did not have their suppressive function confirmed.

Each sample yielded around 9.6 x 10^4 assayed TCR templates. Assay: immunoSEQ multiplex PCR; the TCRdb copy retains only in-frame clones and omits some. The sample lists fewer than 100,000 clones, about 93% occurring once. Concerning this clone: Its antigen is not identified.

CDR3 length: 13 residues. V lost 3 bases, J lost 6 bases, and 4 bases stayed unmatched. Germline CDR1 and CDR2: SQVTM and ANQGSEA. The gene calls are TRBV29-1 and TRBJ1-1; 10 bases fit TRBD1. The receptor was derived from a human donor in good health. The sequencing input was non-Treg CD4+ T cells sorted from blood. CDR3 region: CSVDVGQGSEAFF. CDR3 sequence (DNA): TGCAGCGTTGATGTGGGACAGGGGTCTGAAGCTTTCTTT.